The present T cell receptor (beta chain) was sequenced within a study of metastatic and nonmetastatic thyroid tumors. Study-wide points: As reported, TCR beta diversity in blood and tumor was significantly higher in malignant thyroid tumors than in benign nodules.

On this clone itself: The antigen remains undetermined.

Authors' analysis steps: It was from CDR3 differences across clinicopathological groups that a distant-metastasis classifier for papillary thyroid cancer was built. TCRdb recomputed clones from the PCR reads via MiXCR. TCRdb assigned the V and J calls; the authors' analysis was not used. This repertoire shows about 13,000 clones, around 25% found once; its top ten account for around 12%. No treatment had been given to any patient before thyroid surgery. The sequencing input was adjacent normal tissue. The source of this sequence is a female donor with papillary thyroid cancer or a benign thyroid nodule (not recorded which). Some clones in this sample may be carry-over from other donors' samples.

The DNA of the CDR3 is TGTGCCAGTAGTAATGTAGCGGGAGGGGGTGGTGAGCAGTTCTTC. Its protein product is CASSNVAGGGGEQFF. The rearrangement links TRBV19 to TRBJ2-1; the match to TRBD2 covers 11 bases. V lost 4 bases and J lost 9; bases outside the gene matches: 8. Germline-derived CDR1 and CDR2 are LNHDA and SQIVND (reference sequence). The CDR3 runs 15 residues. Filled out from reference TRBV19 and TRBJ2-1, the complete variable domain reads DGGITQSPKYLFRKEGQNVTLSCEQNLNHDAMYWYRQDPGQGLRLIYYSQIVNDFQKGDIAEGYSVSREKKESFPLTVTSAQKNPTAFYLCASSNVAGGGGEQFFGPGTRLTVL.